One sample yielded the 11 T cell receptor beta chains listed below, sequenced in a study of cytomegalovirus exposure and HLA in healthy donors. The study ran its PCR with 60 Vbeta and 13 Jbeta primers. Assay used: immunoSEQ multiplex PCR; TCRdb lists only in-frame clones, some missing. Of 150,000 to 200,000 clones detected, approximately 88% appear once; the ten largest clones hold about 0.26%. Sequencing used PBMCs. The receptors come from a boy under 18 in good health and CMV-seronegative.

The V call is TRBV5-5, the J call TRBJ2-7, with a tentative D call TRBD2 (7 bases). V was trimmed by 6 bases and J by 2 bases, leaving 21 bases between them. This CDR3 contains 16 residues. Germline CDR1 SGHKS, CDR2 YYEKEE (reference sequence). The CDR3 DNA reads TGTGCCAGCACTTGGGGGGGCCCGTACTCCGCCTACGAGCAGTACTTC. Protein sequence: CASTWGGPYSAYEQYF.

The gene calls are TRBV5-1 and TRBJ2-7; TRBD1 agrees at 11 bases. The CDR3 runs to 15 residues. With V trimmed by 5 bases and J by 5 bases, 9 bases remained unmatched. Germline assignment: CDR1 SGHRS and CDR2 YFSETQ. CDR3 residues: CASRFGTGGFHEQYF. The CDR3 DNA sequence: TGCGCCAGCAGATTTGGGACAGGGGGTTTCCACGAGCAGTACTTC.

The chain links TRBV5-8 to TRBJ2-7, with 8 bases that match TRBD2. After removal of 7 bases from V and 4 bases from J, the junction contained 7 bases not matched to a gene. CDR3 length: 13 amino acids. CDR1 and CDR2 from the germline V gene are SGHTS and YDEGEE. This chain's CDR3 is CASSYSGIYEQYF. The CDR3 DNA is TGTGCCAGCTCCTATAGCGGGATATACGAGCAGTACTTC. Looking up the rest from reference TRBV5-8 and TRBJ2-7 gives the full variable domain: EAGVTQSPTHLIKTRGQQATLRCSPISGHTSVYWYQQALGLGLQFLLWYDEGEERNRGNFPPRFSGRQFPNYSSELNVNALELEDSALYLCASSYSGIYEQYFGPGTRLTVT.

V is TRBV25-1 and J is TRBJ2-7; 10 nucleotides match TRBD1. Trimming cost V 2 bases and J 5 bases; bases outside gene matches: 3. Germline V gene lookup returns CDR1 MGHDK and CDR2 SYGVNS. The CDR3 spans 14 residues. The CDR3 loop reads CASSEAGTGDEQYF. The CDR3 bases are TGTGCCAGCAGTGAAGCTGGGACAGGGGACGAGCAGTACTTC.

The chain is built from TRBV30 and TRBJ2-3, with 10 positions matching TRBD2. CDR1 and CDR2 (germline): GTSNPN, SVGIG (reference sequence). CDR3 length equals 16 residues. V lost 1 base to trimming and J lost 4 bases; unmatched junction nucleotides: 8. The CDR3 DNA is TGTGCCTGGAGTGACCACAAGCGGGAGGGCGCAGATACGCAGTATTTT. Translation gives CAWSDHKREGADTQYF.

J is TRBJ2-1 and V is TRBV7-6; 9 bases line up with TRBD2. V lost 5 bases, J lost 7 bases, and 15 bases stayed unmatched. The CDR3 is 17 amino acids. Per germline, CDR1 SGHVS and CDR2 FNYEAQ. This chain's CDR3 is CASSPAAGGGRTNEQFF. The CDR3 nucleotides are TGTGCCAGCAGCCCCGCAGCGGGAGGTGGACGAACGAATGAGCAGTTCTTC.

The chain combines TRBV6-5 with TRBJ1-1; perhaps TRBD1 as D (6 bases). This CDR3 comprises 15 residues. The V gene's germline CDR1 is MNHEY and CDR2 SVGAGI. V was clipped by 0 bases and J by 4 bases, with 12 bases between them. CDR3 DNA sequence: TGTGCCAGCAGTTACTCGAGGGCAGGGGCCACTGAAGCTTTCTTT. Its protein is CASSYSRAGATEAFF.

The rearrangement joins TRBV5-6 to TRBJ2-1; 7 bases map to TRBD1. Germline-derived CDR1 and CDR2 are SGHDT and YYEEEE. J gave up 14 bases and V 4 bases, and 6 bases lay outside the gene matches. The CDR3 consists of 11 residues. CDR3 sequence: CASSLTGLEFF. As DNA, the CDR3 is TGTGCCAGCAGCCTGACAGGGTTGGAGTTCTTC. Based on the CDR3 plus reference TRBV5-6 and TRBJ2-1, the full variable domain is DAGVTQSPTHLIKTRGQQVTLRCSPKSGHDTVSWYQQALGQGPQFIFQYYEEEERQRGNFPDRFSGHQFPNYSSELNVNALLLGDSALYLCASSLTGLEFFGPGTRLTVL.

The chain uses TRBV4-3 and TRBJ1-4, with D perhaps TRBD1 (6 bases). The CDR3 sequence is 15 residues long. Germline V CDR1 and CDR2: LGHNA, YSLEER. V shed 4 bases and J shed 6 bases, with 15 bases lying between them. CDR3 sequence (DNA): TGCGCCAGCAGCCCCGGAACAGGGTCGGATGAAAAACTGTTTTTT. This gives the protein CASSPGTGSDEKLFF.

The chain uses TRBV10-3 and TRBJ1-4; possibly TRBD1 for D (6 bases). The length of the CDR3 is 15 residues. Germline V lookup: CDR1 ENHRY, CDR2 SYGVKD. The CDR3 bases are TGTGCAGCGGGGGACACCTTTGCAACTAATGAAAAACTGTTTTTT. Protein product: CAAGDTFATNEKLFF.

The chain is built from TRBV19 and TRBJ2-5; D is unresolved. Germline-derived CDR1 and CDR2 are LNHDA and SQIVND (reference sequence). V lost 3 bases, J lost 5 bases, and 10 bases lay in between. The CDR3 loop spans 13 amino acids. The CDR3 nucleotides are TGTGCCAGTAGTATCAGGCTAACGGAGACCCAGTACTTC. The encoded protein is CASSIRLTETQYF.